This passage covers 28 T cell receptor beta chains from one sample sequenced in a study of T cell responses to AZD1222 COVID-19 vaccine. Libraries were prepared by immunoSEQ multiplex PCR; TCRdb keeps only in-frame clonotypes and omits some of them. The table includes tens of thousands of clones, roughly 90% detected once. The specimen comprised peripheral blood, sampled on day 0 of AZD1222 vaccination. The receptors were gathered from an adult in good health.

V usage is TRBV18 and J usage is TRBJ2-1; D is uncertain. V lost 0 bases, J lost 15 bases, and 21 bases lay in between. The CDR3 spans 15 residues. CDR1 and CDR2 (germline): KGHSH, LQKENI. The CDR3 loop reads CASSPPSDPPIRWFF. CDR3 nucleotides: TGTGCCAGCTCACCACCATCCGACCCCCCTATACGATGGTTCTTC. The complete variable domain, with remaining parts taken from reference TRBV18 and TRBJ2-1, reads NAGVMQNPRHLVRRRGQEARLRCSPMKGHSHVYWYRQLPEEGLKFMVYLQKENIIDESGMPKERFSAEFPKEGPSILRIQQVVRGDSAAYFCASSPPSDPPIRWFFGPGTRLTVL.

V and J are TRBV7-2 and TRBJ2-7; TRBD2 aligns across 7 bases. Unmatched junction bases numbered 11, after V lost 6 bases and J lost 9 bases. The CDR3 covers 13 residues. The germline CDR1 and CDR2 sequences are SGHTA and FQGNSA. CDR3: CASRPGTMGGQYF. For the CDR3, the DNA is TGTGCCAGCAGACCCGGGACTATGGGCGGGCAGTACTTC.

This chain connects TRBV7-9 to TRBJ1-2, with no clear D. The CDR3 is made up of 13 amino acids. Germline CDR1 reads SEHNR; CDR2 reads FQNEAQ (reference sequence). V lost 0 bases and J lost 10, with 12 bases in between. The CDR3 coding sequence is TGTGCCAGCAGCTTAGCCTCTTTGCGGGACTACACCTTC. Its translation: CASSLASLRDYTF.

CDR3 in amino acids: CSATEQMNTEAFF. CDR3 coding DNA: TGCAGCGCTACAGAACAGATGAACACTGAAGCTTTCTTT. The chain uses TRBV29-1 and TRBJ1-1; the D is unclear. Trimming removed 7 bases from V and 0 bases from J, with 12 bases in between. The length of the CDR3 is 13 residues. Germline-derived CDR1 and CDR2 are SQVTM and ANQGSEA.

The rearrangement links TRBV12-3 or TRBV12-4 to TRBJ2-3; D remains unclear. The V end lost 7 bases, the J end lost 1 base, and 9 bases lay between the germline ends. The CDR3 is 13 residues long. As DNA, the CDR3 is TGTGCCAGCATTTTCCTTGGCACAGATACGCAGTATTTT. Residues: CASIFLGTDTQYF.

This sequence joins TRBV4-2 and TRBJ1-1; TRBD1 might be the D (5 bases). This CDR3 region has 13 residues. V was shortened by 0 bases and J by 4 bases, with 6 bases between the two germline ends. Germline V CDR1 and CDR2: LGHNA, YNFKEQ. CDR3 nucleotide sequence: TGTGCCAGCAGCCAAGATACAGGCACTGAAGCTTTCTTT. Translated: CASSQDTGTEAFF.

The genes are TRBV4-3 and TRBJ2-5, with 9 bases lining up with TRBD1. This CDR3 has 18 residues. The germline gives CDR1 LGHNA, CDR2 YSLEER. The V gene end was trimmed by 1 base and the J gene end by 7 bases; junction bases not matched to a gene: 16. CDR3 region: CASSQAPGQGQGRVTQYF. The DNA for the CDR3 is TGCGCCAGCAGCCAAGCTCCGGGACAGGGACAAGGAAGGGTGACCCAGTACTTC.

This sequence joins TRBV6-2 or TRBV6-3 and TRBJ2-3; 9 bases line up with TRBD1. The germline V gene encodes CDR1 MNHEY and CDR2 SVGEGT. The CDR3 length is 15 residues. Trimming removed 3 bases from V and 11 bases from J; junction bases left unmatched: 12. CDR3 in amino acids: CASSYPMDRGKGQYF. The CDR3 DNA reads TGTGCCAGCAGTTATCCAATGGACAGGGGTAAAGGGCAGTATTTT.

The genes are TRBV12-3 or TRBV12-4 and TRBJ1-6, with D unclear. The CDR3 is 13 residues long. V shed 3 bases and J shed 7 bases, with 7 bases lying between them. The CDR3 DNA reads TGTGCCAGCAGTTTGACCGCCAATTCACCCCTCCACTTT. Translation: CASSLTANSPLHF.

This clone was counted only a few times. The rearrangement links TRBV5-4 to TRBJ2-1; 8 positions match TRBD2. This CDR3 has 15 residues. The V segment lost 2 bases and the J segment 8 bases; nucleotides outside the gene matches: 9. The V gene's germline CDR1 is SGHNT and CDR2 YYREEE (reference sequence). The DNA for the CDR3 is TGTGCCAGCAGCTTAACTAGCGGACCTGGGTATGAGCAGTTCTTC. Its translation is CASSLTSGPGYEQFF.

The rearrangement links TRBV9 to TRBJ1-1, with D perhaps matching TRBD1 (5 bases). Trimming cost V 3 bases and J 3 bases, with 12 bases left between them. This CDR3 is built from 14 residues. CDR1 and CDR2 from the germline V gene are SGDLS and YYNGEE. Written as DNA, the CDR3 is TGTGCCAGCAGCGAACGACTGGGACACACTGAAGCTTTCTTT. Its protein is CASSERLGHTEAFF.

As to this clone: Compared with germline, one end of the junction differs, possibly owing to a read error. In the same sample, other DNA sequences code for this CDR3. V and J are TRBV7-2 and TRBJ2-4; 8 bases match TRBD2. Germline V lookup: CDR1 SGHTA, CDR2 FQGNSA. The CDR3 is 13 amino acids. CDR3 sequence: CASSAGGENIQYF. The CDR3 region has the DNA TGTGCCAGCAGCGCGGGGGGCGAAAACATTCAGTATTTC.

The V and J genes are TRBV12-3 or TRBV12-4 and TRBJ2-6; no firm D call. V lost 6 bases to trimming and J lost 0 bases, with 3 bases between them. This CDR3 is 13 amino acids long. CDR3 coding DNA: TGTGCCAGCAGCCGCTCTGGGGCCAACGTCCTGACTTTC. Amino acid sequence: CASSRSGANVLTF.

In its sample, this clone was seen once. The genes are TRBV10-3 and TRBJ1-5; no definite D call. The germline CDR1 and CDR2 sequences are ENHRY and SYGVKD. Trimming stripped 3 bases from V and 1 base from J, with 10 bases between. The CDR3 is made up of 15 amino acids. The CDR3 protein is CAISDFSGSNQPQHF. DNA of the CDR3: TGTGCCATCAGTGATTTCTCCGGAAGCAATCAGCCCCAGCATTTT.

The chain links TRBV7-2 to TRBJ2-5, with D perhaps TRBD2 (7 bases). Between the trimmed V and J ends, which lost 4 bases and 7 bases, there was a span of 13 bases. The CDR3 length is 13 residues. Looked up from germline, CDR1 is SGHTA and CDR2 is FQGNSA. The CDR3 sequence is CASSSPAGATQYF. CDR3 DNA sequence: TGTGCCAGCAGCTCGCCGGCGGGGGCGACCCAGTACTTC.

The sample holds a few counts of this clone. The V call is TRBV28, the J call TRBJ1-5; 9 bases agree with TRBD1. This CDR3 has 14 residues. J was trimmed by 3 bases and V by 8 bases; bases with no gene match: 5. The germline V gene encodes CDR1 MDHEN and CDR2 SYDVKM. CDR3 in amino acids: CASAGTGINQPQHF. The CDR3, as DNA: TGTGCCAGCGCCGGGACAGGGATCAATCAGCCCCAGCATTTT. The full variable domain, in which reference TRBV28 and TRBJ1-5 provide the parts outside the CDR3, is DVKVTQSSRYLVKRTGEKVFLECVQDMDHENMFWYRQDPGLGLRLIYFSYDVKMKEKGDIPEGYSVSREKKERFSLILESASTNQTSMYLCASAGTGINQPQHFGDGTRLSIL.

The rearrangement joins TRBV5-5 to TRBJ1-4; D remains ambiguous. V was pared by 3 bases and J by 5 bases, with 11 bases between. CDR3 length: 14 amino acids. From germline, CDR1 is SGHKS and CDR2 YYEKEE (reference sequence). CDR3 protein: CASSSPGLNEKLFF. For the CDR3, the DNA is TGTGCCAGCAGCTCGCCCGGCCTAAATGAAAAACTGTTTTTT.

V gene TRBV3-1 (or the pseudogene TRBV3-2) combines with J gene TRBJ1-2, with D possibly TRBD1 on 6 matching bases. Germline lookup yields CDR1 LGHDT and CDR2 YNNKEL (reference sequence). The CDR3 totals 11 residues. V lost 6 bases and J lost 4, with 6 bases in between. The DNA of the CDR3 is TGTGCCAGCAGACAGGGCTATGGCTACACCTTC. Translating gives CASRQGYGYTF.

This chain connects TRBV18 to TRBJ1-5; D unresolved. Trimming removed 6 bases at V and 0 bases at J, with 12 bases between. The CDR3 loop spans 15 amino acids. Germline CDR1 reads KGHSH; CDR2 reads LQKENI. CDR3 amino acids: CASSLEQYSNQPQHF. In DNA, the CDR3 is TGTGCCAGCTCGCTAGAGCAGTATAGCAATCAGCCCCAGCATTTT.

The rearrangement uses TRBV19 and TRBJ1-2; D might be TRBD1 (5 bases). Germline V lookup: CDR1 LNHDA, CDR2 SQIVND (reference sequence). V lost 6 bases, J lost 1 base, and 9 bases lay in between. The CDR3 is 13 amino acids. CDR3: CASSLTVNYGYTF. As DNA, the CDR3 is TGTGCCAGTAGCCTGACAGTTAACTATGGCTACACCTTC.

Details on this clone: This same CDR3 is encoded by further DNA sequences in the sample. The chain employs TRBV19 and TRBJ1-5; D gene ambiguous. The CDR3 sequence is 13 residues long. Trimming shortened V by 1 base and J by 4 bases, and 5 bases separated the two germline ends. CDR1 is LNHDA, CDR2 SQIVND, per germline (reference sequence). The CDR3 loop is CASSIGGNQPQHF. For the CDR3, the DNA is TGTGCCAGTAGTATAGGTGGAAATCAGCCCCAGCATTTT. Together with reference TRBV19 and TRBJ1-5, the CDR3 gives the full variable domain: DGGITQSPKYLFRKEGQNVTLSCEQNLNHDAMYWYRQDPGQGLRLIYYSQIVNDFQKGDIAEGYSVSREKKESFPLTVTSAQKNPTAFYLCASSIGGNQPQHFGDGTRLSIL.

The rearrangement links TRBV10-3 to TRBJ2-2; tentatively, D is TRBD1 (6 bases). V was clipped by 4 bases and J by 6 bases, with 15 bases between them. Per germline, CDR1 ENHRY and CDR2 SYGVKD. This CDR3 is 15 amino acids long. The CDR3 region is CAISGKQGIAGELFF. The CDR3 DNA follows: TGTGCCATCAGTGGGAAACAGGGTATTGCCGGGGAGCTGTTTTTT.

The rearrangement links TRBV7-9 to TRBJ1-1; a possible D gene is TRBD1 (5 bases). V dropped 5 bases and J dropped 3 bases, with 16 bases sitting between them. Germline V lookup: CDR1 SEHNR, CDR2 FQNEAQ (reference sequence). CDR3 size: 15 residues. CDR3 DNA sequence: TGTGCCAGCAGCCCGGGGCCCCAGACGGACACTGAAGCTTTCTTT. Its protein product is CASSPGPQTDTEAFF.

The chain couples TRBV6-5 to TRBJ1-1; D is uncertain. The CDR3 contains 13 residues. Per germline, CDR1 MNHEY and CDR2 SVGAGI. Trimming took off 7 bases at V and 1 base at J, with 10 bases between the two ends. The CDR3 spells CASKEGSNTEAFF. CDR3 nucleotide sequence: TGTGCCAGCAAAGAGGGATCGAACACTGAAGCTTTCTTT.

The chain joins TRBV4-3 to TRBJ1-2, with 7 nucleotides matching TRBD1. The CDR3 is 15 residues long. V was clipped by 4 bases and J by 4 bases; unmatched bases: 9. The V gene's germline CDR1 is LGHNA and CDR2 YSLEER. The CDR3 here is CASSPPGQEIYGYTF. CDR3 nucleotide sequence: TGCGCCAGCAGCCCCCCCGGACAGGAGATCTATGGCTACACCTTC.

The V and J genes are TRBV24-1 and TRBJ2-5, with D unresolved. Trimming took 2 bases from V and 4 from J, leaving 13 bases between them. Germline V gene data show CDR1 as KGHDR and CDR2 as SFDVKD. This CDR3 has 15 amino acids. The DNA of the CDR3 is TGTGCCACCAGTGATTCGCAAACACTCGGAGAGACCCAGTACTTC. Protein: CATSDSQTLGETQYF.

The chain couples TRBV15 to TRBJ2-1, with 7 bases fitting TRBD2. The V and J ends lost 5 bases and 3 bases, in that order; junction bases with no gene match: 7. The CDR3 is made up of 15 amino acids. Germline V gene lookup returns CDR1 LNHNV and CDR2 YYDKDF (reference sequence). Here the CDR3 reads CATSGRSGGYNEQFF. DNA for the CDR3: TGTGCCACCAGCGGCCGCTCGGGAGGCTACAATGAGCAGTTCTTC.

This sequence joins TRBV6-5 and TRBJ2-3, with 12 bases lining up with TRBD1. Trimming removed 6 bases from V and 4 bases from J; junction bases left unmatched: 5. The CDR3 is 15 residues long. The germline V gene encodes CDR1 MNHEY and CDR2 SVGAGI. The CDR3 DNA sequence: TGTGCCAGCAGGGGGACAGGGGGCTCCGCAGATACGCAGTATTTT. Protein: CASRGTGGSADTQYF.